Each of the 16 T cell receptor beta chains below was sequenced from the same sample in a study of metastatic and nonmetastatic thyroid tumors (dated by TCRdb to the early 2020s). Before undergoing thyroid surgery, none of the patients had been given any kind of treatment. The protocol used for the library was PCR. The run used an Illumina HiSeq 4000. TCRdb applied fastp at Q25 and MiXCR to the public reads, then kept only in-frame beta chains. In all, the sample holds fewer than 13,000 clones, and around 12% of those were seen once. The top ten hold roughly an eighth of the sample. Source material: blood. The receptor source for this set is a female donor with papillary thyroid cancer or a benign thyroid nodule (not recorded which). Some clones in this sample may be carry-over from other donors' samples.

This clone occurred many times. This may be a read error: a much more frequent sequence differs by one nucleotide. This chain connects TRBV10-3 to TRBJ2-1; 12 bases match TRBD1. The germline CDR1 and CDR2 sequences are ENHRY and SYGVKD. The CDR3 length is 15 residues. Trimming at V came to 6 bases and at J to 9 bases, leaving 9 bases not matched to a gene. The DNA of the CDR3 is TGTGCCATCAGGGAGGGACAGGGGGCGAGGACTGAGCAGTTCTTC. As protein: CAIREGQGARTEQFF.

Relative to its sample, this clone is medium-sized (0.01 to 0.1%). This chain uses TRBV6-6 with TRBJ1-1, with D hard to call. V gave up 2 bases and J gave up 1 base, with 14 bases separating them. CDR1 and CDR2 from the germline V gene are MNHNY and SVGAGI (reference sequence). The CDR3 is made up of 16 amino acids. This chain's CDR3 is CASSYRQPPGNTEAFF. DNA for the CDR3: TGTGCCAGCAGTTACAGGCAGCCACCAGGGAACACTGAAGCTTTCTTT.

The chain links TRBV12-3 or TRBV12-4 to TRBJ2-1; tentative D call: TRBD2 (6 bases). The CDR3 length is 11 residues. This CDR3 reads CATGERGEQFF. The CDR3 nucleotides read TGTGCAACGGGAGAGAGGGGTGAGCAGTTCTTC.

This clone appeared a few times. Here the CDR3 DNA reads TGTGCCAGCAGTTACCGCGGCTACGAGCAGTACTTC. Translating it yields CASSYRGYEQYF. This chain uses TRBV6-5 with TRBJ2-7, with D unclear. Trimming took off 2 bases at V and 3 bases at J, with 5 bases between the two ends. Germline values: CDR1 MNHEY, CDR2 SVGAGI. The CDR3 loop spans 12 amino acids.

This clone is labeled as medium-sized. The gene calls are TRBV12-3 or TRBV12-4 and TRBJ1-1; 10 nucleotides match TRBD1. The V segment lost 7 bases and the J segment 3 bases; nucleotides outside the gene matches: 5. The CDR3 is made up of 14 amino acids. In nucleotides, the CDR3 is TGTGCCAGCATCGAGACAGGGGGCCACACTGAAGCTTTCTTT. Translation: CASIETGGHTEAFF.

Worth noting for this clone: A much larger clone lies a single base off, so this may be a read error. The sample has other DNA sequences that encode this CDR3 too. This chain links TRBV9 with TRBJ1-5; 9 positions agree with TRBD1. Germline loops: CDR1 SGDLS, CDR2 YYNGEE. The length of the CDR3 is 15 residues. The V and J ends lost 4 bases and 2 bases, in that order; junction bases with no gene match: 4. CDR3 nucleotide sequence: TGTGCCAGCAGCACAGGGGGCGTGGGCAATCAGCCCCAGCATTTT. As protein: CASSTGGVGNQPQHF.

This clone was detected many times. This sequence joins TRBV2 and TRBJ1-1; TRBD1 is a possible D gene (5 bases). The CDR3 is 12 residues long. The V end was cut by 5 bases, the J end by 1 base, with 5 bases between. Looked up from germline, CDR1 is SNHLY and CDR2 is FYNNEI. CDR3 coding DNA: TGTGCCAGCAGTACAGGGAACACTGAAGCTTTCTTT. The encoded protein is CASSTGNTEAFF.

This clone was detected ten times or more. This chain links TRBV9 with TRBJ2-3; D is uncertain. Germline assignment: CDR1 SGDLS and CDR2 YYNGEE. The V end lost 1 base, the J end lost 1 base, and 10 bases lay between the germline ends. CDR3 size: 15 residues. CDR3: CASSVSGQGTDTQYF. The CDR3 bases are TGTGCCAGCAGCGTATCCGGCCAGGGCACAGATACGCAGTATTTT.

By its share, this clone is medium-sized. The chain uses TRBV15 and TRBJ2-7; 7 bases map to TRBD1. The ends lost 2 bases at V and 1 base at J; junction bases unmatched: 2. The CDR3 sequence is 14 residues long. Germline V gives CDR1 LNHNV, CDR2 YYDKDF (reference sequence). CDR3: CATSRLGQSYEQYF. The CDR3 coding sequence is TGTGCCACCAGCAGACTGGGACAGTCCTACGAGCAGTACTTC.

This clone was seen ten or more times. The CDR3 sequence is CASTSRPNEKLFF. CDR3 DNA: TGTGCCAGCACCTCCCGACCTAATGAAAAACTGTTTTTT. The chain joins TRBV11-2 to TRBJ1-4, with D unresolved. V was pared by 7 bases and J by 3 bases, with 9 bases between. CDR3 size: 13 residues. Germline V gives CDR1 SGHAT, CDR2 FQNNGV.

This clone is deemed medium-sized (0.01 to 0.1%). Here the CDR3 reads CASIPSGTGGLANYGYTF. The CDR3 nucleotides are TGTGCCAGCATCCCAAGCGGGACAGGGGGCCTAGCTAACTATGGCTACACCTTC. The chain joins TRBV6-5 to TRBJ1-2; 12 bases agree with TRBD1. The CDR3 is 18 amino acids. Losses at the gene ends were 7 bases for V and 0 bases for J; bases not matched to a gene: 12. CDR1 is MNHEY and CDR2 is SVGAGI in the germline V gene.

This clone is medium-sized in the sample. The genes are TRBV6-1 and TRBJ1-1; 10 nucleotides agree with TRBD1. The CDR3 totals 15 residues. Germline V gene data show CDR1 as MNHNS and CDR2 as SASEGT. J was trimmed by 7 bases and V by 5 bases; bases with no gene match: 10. The CDR3 loop is CASSLRQGAQVEAFF. The CDR3 DNA sequence: TGTGCCAGCAGTTTACGACAGGGGGCGCAGGTTGAAGCTTTCTTT.

Many counts were recorded for this clone. The V and J genes are TRBV7-2 and TRBJ1-5; D is uncertain. Trimming shortened V by 1 base and J by 1 base, and 8 bases separated the two germline ends. The germline V gene has CDR1 SGHTA and CDR2 FQGNSA. The CDR3 sequence is 15 residues long. This CDR3 reads CASSLDFGSNQPQHF. CDR3 coding DNA: TGTGCCAGCAGCTTAGACTTTGGGAGCAATCAGCCCCAGCATTTT.

At least ten counts were recorded for this clone. The chain combines TRBV7-2 with TRBJ1-2; D remains unclear. The CDR3 is 13 amino acids. V lost 3 bases, J lost 6 bases, and 11 bases lay in between. Looked up from germline, CDR1 is SGHTA and CDR2 is FQGNSA. The CDR3 DNA follows: TGTGCCAGCAGCTTTTCTCCGTCCGATGGCTACACCTTC. Protein sequence: CASSFSPSDGYTF.

The V and J genes are TRBV18 and TRBJ1-1, with unresolved D. Germline V gene sequence: CDR1 KGHSH, CDR2 LQKENI. The CDR3 is made up of 16 amino acids. V was clipped by 0 bases and J by 3 bases, with 14 bases between them. The CDR3 region has the DNA TGTGCCAGCTCACCACCCGGTACAGTGGGCCACACTGAAGCTTTCTTT. The encoded protein is CASSPPGTVGHTEAFF.

Within the sample, this clone is medium-sized. The chain recombines TRBV4-2 with TRBJ2-7; TRBD2 aligns across 8 bases. The V gene's germline CDR1 is LGHNA and CDR2 YNFKEQ. The CDR3 totals 16 residues. J gave up 4 bases and V 0 bases, and 8 bases lay outside the gene matches. The CDR3 loop is CASSQDPGLDVYEQYF. CDR3 bases: TGTGCCAGCAGCCAAGACCCGGGACTAGATGTTTACGAGCAGTACTTC.